These 13 T cell receptor beta chains were all obtained from the same sample, sequenced in a study of a mutant IDH1 vaccine in newly diagnosed glioma. These receptors' antigens are unknown. Sequencing used immunoSEQ multiplex PCR; TCRdb keeps in-frame clones, though not all of them. Among about 56,000 clones listed, 75% were seen once. Indicated time point: week 47, end of study. The content of each vaccine dose was 300 ug of mutant IDH1 20-mer peptide, and topical imiquimod accompanied it. Material: PBMCs, obtained from a glioma patient whose treatment included an IDH1 peptide vaccine. These receptors all stem from a man over 45 with glioma.

The chain is built from TRBV2 and TRBJ2-5; D uncertain. Germline assignment: CDR1 SNHLY and CDR2 FYNNEI. Trimming cost V 8 bases and J 2 bases, with 9 bases left between them. This CDR3 contains 12 residues. The CDR3 here is CASRQPQETQYF. The CDR3 DNA reads TGTGCCAGCCGGCAGCCTCAAGAGACCCAGTACTTC.

The sample holds many counts of this clone. The chain recombines TRBV5-1 with TRBJ2-7; D uncertain. This CDR3 is built from 11 residues. V gave up 2 bases and J gave up 3 bases, with 3 bases separating them. From germline, CDR1 is SGHRS and CDR2 YFSETQ. The CDR3 here is CASSLNYEQYF. The CDR3 region has the DNA TGCGCCAGCAGCTTAAACTACGAGCAGTACTTC.

The count of this clone is one. V is TRBV7-2 and J is TRBJ1-1, with D maybe TRBD1 (5 bases). Germline-derived CDR1 and CDR2 are SGHTA and FQGNSA. The CDR3 sequence is 17 residues long. Deletions cut 5 bases from V and 2 bases from J, with 21 bases between. The CDR3 loop is CASSQMAGSELNTEAFF. The CDR3 nucleotides read TGTGCCAGCAGCCAAATGGCAGGGTCAGAGTTAAACACTGAAGCTTTCTTT.

The chain carries TRBV29-1 and TRBJ1-5; D possibly corresponds to TRBD1 (5 bases). The V gene lost 6 bases and the J gene lost 2 bases, with 11 bases spanning the gap. The CDR3 has 13 residues. Germline loops: CDR1 SQVTM, CDR2 ANQGSEA. The CDR3 region has the DNA TGCAGCGTAGGAGTGGGGGGCAATCAGCCCCAGCATTTT. It codes for CSVGVGGNQPQHF.

This chain connects TRBV6-5 to TRBJ1-1; D is uncertain. The CDR3 runs 15 residues. CDR1 and CDR2 (germline): MNHEY, SVGAGI. V shed 0 bases and J shed 3 bases, with 11 bases lying between them. The CDR3 loop is CASSYSPVIYTEAFF. The CDR3 coding sequence is TGTGCCAGCAGTTACTCCCCGGTGATTTACACTGAAGCTTTCTTT.

V and J are TRBV5-1 and TRBJ2-7, with TRBD1 as a possible D gene (6 bases). CDR1 is SGHRS and CDR2 is YFSETQ in the germline V gene. The CDR3 sequence is 13 residues long. V lost 4 bases to trimming and J lost 6 bases, with 14 bases between them. The CDR3 sequence: CASSRDTFSEQYF. The CDR3 DNA sequence: TGCGCCAGCAGCCGGGACACATTCAGCGAGCAGTACTTC. Full variable domain (rest looked up from reference TRBV5-1 and TRBJ2-7): KAGVTQTPRYLIKTRGQQVTLSCSPISGHRSVSWYQQTPGQGLQFLFEYFSETQRNKGNFPGRFSGRQFSNSRSEMNVSTLELGDSALYLCASSRDTFSEQYFGPGTRLTVT.

V is TRBV6-5 and J is TRBJ2-7; TRBD1 matches 7 bases. The V gene's germline CDR1 is MNHEY and CDR2 SVGAGI. Trimming took 5 bases from V and 4 from J; bases not matched to a gene: 5. This CDR3 comprises 13 residues. CDR3 residues: CASSPGTEYEQYF. DNA of the CDR3: TGTGCCAGCAGTCCCGGGACAGAGTACGAGCAGTACTTC.

V gene TRBV5-1 combines with J gene TRBJ2-1, with D possibly TRBD1 on 5 matching bases. Germline CDR1 is SGHRS and CDR2 is YFSETQ. The CDR3 length is 15 residues. Trimming took off 0 bases at V and 8 bases at J, with 15 bases between the two ends. The CDR3 DNA reads TGCGCCAGCAGCTTGGAGGATACAGGATTGGATGAGCAGTTCTTC. It yields the protein CASSLEDTGLDEQFF. Drawing the rest from reference TRBV5-1 and TRBJ2-1, the complete variable domain is KAGVTQTPRYLIKTRGQQVTLSCSPISGHRSVSWYQQTPGQGLQFLFEYFSETQRNKGNFPGRFSGRQFSNSRSEMNVSTLELGDSALYLCASSLEDTGLDEQFFGPGTRLTVL.

This chain joins TRBV19 and TRBJ2-5; D is ambiguous. The germline V and J ends were trimmed by 5 bases and 1 base, with 8 bases remaining between them. This CDR3 has 13 amino acids. In germline, CDR1 is LNHDA, CDR2 SQIVND (reference sequence). DNA of the CDR3: TGTGCCAGTAGTGGCCAGCCCCAAGAGACCCAGTACTTC. Its translation is CASSGQPQETQYF.

The genes are TRBV6-5 and TRBJ1-2; TRBD1 matches 7 bases. CDR1 is MNHEY and CDR2 is SVGAGI in the germline V gene. V was clipped by 4 bases and J by 4 bases; unmatched bases: 3. The CDR3 extends over 13 amino acids. CDR3 sequence: CASSFGTAYGYTF. The CDR3 DNA reads as TGTGCCAGCAGTTTCGGGACAGCCTATGGCTACACCTTC.

The chain carries TRBV5-1 and TRBJ1-5, with 12 bases matching TRBD1. The CDR3 covers 15 residues. J was trimmed by 6 bases and V by 4 bases; bases with no gene match: 5. CDR1 SGHRS and CDR2 YFSETQ come from the germline V gene. The CDR3 loop is CASSPGQGAGQPQHF. The CDR3 nucleotides are TGCGCCAGCAGCCCGGGACAGGGGGCGGGTCAGCCCCAGCATTTT.

The chain couples TRBV19 to TRBJ1-5; TRBD1 might be the D (5 bases). Trimming took 6 bases from V and 4 from J, leaving 16 bases between them. Germline CDR1 reads LNHDA; CDR2 reads SQIVND (reference sequence). The CDR3 runs 15 residues. The DNA for the CDR3 is TGTGCCAGTAGAGCACCCCGACAGTTGAATCAGCCCCAGCATTTT. It is translated as CASRAPRQLNQPQHF. Variable domain in full (rest from reference TRBV19 and TRBJ1-5): DGGITQSPKYLFRKEGQNVTLSCEQNLNHDAMYWYRQDPGQGLRLIYYSQIVNDFQKGDIAEGYSVSREKKESFPLTVTSAQKNPTAFYLCASRAPRQLNQPQHFGDGTRLSIL.

Regarding this clone: In this CDR3 the conserved last residue, phenylalanine or tryptophan, is missing, so a read error is likely. The DNA is omitted, as the CDR3 cannot be located on it reliably, and the CDR3 follows TCRdb's listing. The chain joins TRBV11-2 to TRBJ2-7; the table calls TRBD1, which could not be checked here. Germline values: CDR1 SGHAT, CDR2 FQNNGV. The CDR3 spans 13 residues, counting both ends. The CDR3: CASSLVGMTGGII.